This T cell receptor (beta chain) was sequenced in a study of blood T cell repertoires in COVID-19 (TCRdb year 2020). Study-wide context: Samples covering the acute and convalescent phases of COVID-19 were provided by collaborators in the United States, Italy and Spain. The prospective study material was composed of cDNA or gDNA derived from T cells, B-cell-depleted T cells, or PBMCs. The dataset comprised deeply sampled blood TCRbeta repertoires from subjects exposed to, actively infected with, or recovered from COVID-19. The repertoires were released in a freely available public database meant as a resource for research on the immune response to SARS-CoV-2. The samples were drawn from two sources: the first 160 participants of the ongoing ImmuneRACE study, and over 1,000 subjects contributed by 6 global collaborators. Sample metadata almost always included a de-identified subject ID, COVID-19 status, age in years and sex. Where available, HLA class I and class II types were taken from metadata supplied by the sample provider and were not determined by assay-based typing. Results and caveats for the whole study, not just this receptor: Clinical and demographic metadata were provided uncurated, with the amount varying by source and participant.

Whole blood was collected in K2EDTA tubes by collaborating institutions according to the institutions' own protocols. For TCRbeta analysis, collaborators shipped samples as frozen whole blood, isolated PBMCs, or DNA extracted from either of those sample types. TCRbeta CDR3 regions were amplified from genomic DNA by means of the immunoSEQ Assay, a bias-controlled multiplex PCR. As for how the authors treated the data: The number of nucleated cells in each sample was estimated by amplification of reference gene primers within the assay. To quantify the absolute abundance of each unique TCRbeta CDR3 rearrangement, sequence reads were collapsed and filtered. For each sample, productive Simpson clonality was calculated by taking the square root of Simpson's diversity index across productive rearrangements. Entries here come from immuneACCESS through TCRdb and include only in-frame sequences with V and J called. Some clones fail to appear in such tables; in the studies checked, an unresolved V gene covers under half of the shortfall, and the cause of the remainder is unknown. The DNA was the basis for D and trimming; V, J and clone size are from that table. For this sample the table gives 65,000 or so clones, of which around 90% were detected only once. 1.3% of the sample is in the top ten clones.

Details on this clone: Its antigen remains unidentified. Qualities for individual bases were not recorded, and no much larger clone is one base off.

The clonotype was recovered from a man aged 60-69 years with acute or convalescent COVID-19. Sequenced input: peripheral blood.

The CDR3 reads CASRQGSEQPQHF. The sequence in DNA is TGTGCCAGCAGACAGGGTTCGGAACAGCCCCAGCATTTT. This chain is built from TRBV2 and TRBJ1-5, with TRBD1 perhaps the D gene, on 6 matching bases. The CDR3 covers 13 residues, taking in both the cysteine and the phenylalanine. Only the CDR3 region is kept as DNA, spanning 39 bases read in frame from base 1. The V and J ends are trimmed by 6 bases and 7 bases, leaving 13 bases between them. In the germline V gene, CDR1 corresponds to SNHLY and CDR2 to FYNNEI.